The rows below give T cell receptor beta chains drawn from one sample of a study of blood T cell repertoires in COVID-19. Measured with immunoSEQ multiplex PCR; TCRdb has only the in-frame clones, and not every one. This sample has 80,000 to 95,000 clones; less than 85% occur once, and the top ten carry 38%. Input material: peripheral blood. These receptors were taken from a man of 80 years or more with acute or convalescent COVID-19. The CDR3 runs from the conserved cysteine through the conserved F or W. A D gene is named only where the DNA matches it firmly. Size is omitted from some rows. Given values are once, few, many or a class for expanded clones.

J gene | V gene | D gene | clone size | CDR3 DNA | CDR3 protein
TRBJ1-2 | TRBV24-1 | NA | many | TGTGCCACCAGAGGGGTGGGGAAACTGGGCGGCTACACCTTC | CATRGVGKLGGYTF
TRBJ1-2 | TRBV6-5 | TRBD1 | NA | TGTGCCAGCAGTTACAGACAGGGAAGACATGGCTACACCTTC | CASSYRQGRHGYTF
TRBJ2-2 | TRBV9 | TRBD2 | NA | TGTGCCAGCAGCGTAGAACTAGCGGGTACCGGGGAGCTGTTTTTT | CASSVELAGTGELFF
TRBJ2-3 | TRBV19 | TRBD2 | NA | TGTGCCAGTAGTATGAGACTAGCGGCCACAGATACGCAGTATTTT | CASSMRLAATDTQYF
TRBJ2-7 | TRBV5-1 | TRBD2 | NA | TGCGCCAGCAGTCGGGAGGGGCAGGGGGAGCAGTACTTC | CASSREGQGEQYF
TRBJ2-7 | TRBV6-5 | TRBD2 | NA | TGTGCCAGCAGTTACTCGAGTAGGGAGGGTTACGAGCAGTACTTC | CASSYSSREGYEQYF
TRBJ2-7 | TRBV4-2 | TRBD1 | NA | TGTGCCAGCAGCCAAGACAGGGGGCTAGTCAACGAGCAGTACTTC | CASSQDRGLVNEQYF
TRBJ2-3 | TRBV2 | TRBD2 | NA | TGTGCCAGCAGTGAGACTAGCGGGAGGGCCTCCGATACGCAGTATTTT | CASSETSGRASDTQYF
TRBJ2-7 | TRBV19 | TRBD2 | once | TGTGCCAGTAACTCCAAGCGGGACTACGGCGAGCAGTACTTC | CASNSKRDYGEQYF
TRBJ2-5 | TRBV5-1 | TRBD2 | once | TGCGCCAGCAGCATTCGGACTAGCGGGCCCCAAGAGACCCAGTACTTC | CASSIRTSGPQETQYF
TRBJ1-5 | TRBV28 | TRBD1 | NA | TGTGCCAGCAGGCGAGAACAGGGGGTAAACCATCAGCCCCAGCATTTT | CASRREQGVNHQPQHF
TRBJ2-5 | TRBV14 | TRBD1 | NA | TGTGCCAGCAGCCCCGTGGACAGGGGGATTTGGGAGACCCAGTACTTC | CASSPVDRGIWETQYF
TRBJ1-1 | TRBV29-1 | TRBD1 | NA | TGCAGCGTCCTGACAGGGGGCACTGAAGCTTTCTTT | CSVLTGGTEAFF
TRBJ1-6 | TRBV30 | NA | NA | TGTGCCTGGAGTGTTGCGGGGCAATATAATTCACCCCTCCACTTT | CAWSVAGQYNSPLHF
TRBJ1-4 | TRBV5-6 | NA | few | TGTGCCAGCAGCTTTGGCCAGGCACCCATTGAAAAACTGTTTTTT | CASSFGQAPIEKLFF
TRBJ1-1 | TRBV9 | NA | NA | TGTGCCAGCAGCGTATCACCAGAGGCAGAAGCTTTCTTT | CASSVSPEAEAFF
TRBJ2-3 | TRBV18 | NA | NA | TGTGCCAGCTCACCCCTGGGGGCAAACACAGATACGCAGTATTTT | CASSPLGANTDTQYF
TRBJ2-3 | TRBV25-1 | NA | NA | TGTGCCAGCAGTTACTCCACAGATACGCAGTATTTT | CASSYSTDTQYF
TRBJ1-6 | TRBV7-2 | NA | NA | TGTGCCAGCAGCTTAGGGACACACAATTCACCCCTCCACTTT | CASSLGTHNSPLHF
TRBJ2-7 | TRBV11-2 | TRBD2 | NA | TGTGCCAGCAGCTTAGATTGGCGGGAGTACCCCTACGAGCAGTACTTC | CASSLDWREYPYEQYF
TRBJ2-7 | TRBV14 | TRBD2 | NA | TGTGCCAGCAGCCTGGGACTAGCGGGGGCCTACGAGCAGTACTTC | CASSLGLAGAYEQYF
TRBJ2-3 | TRBV6-1 | TRBD2 | NA | TGTGCCAGCAGTGAAACCCGCGGGAGGGCCCCAGATACGCAGTATTTT | CASSETRGRAPDTQYF
TRBJ1-1 | TRBV5-1 | TRBD1 | NA | TGCGCCAGCAGCTCGGGGACAGGGAAGGTGAACACTGAAGCTTTCTTT | CASSSGTGKVNTEAFF
TRBJ2-7 | TRBV9 | NA | NA | TGTGCCAGCAGCGTAGGGTTTAGCGGAATACCCTACGAGCAGTACTTC | CASSVGFSGIPYEQYF
TRBJ2-5 | TRBV19 | NA | few | TGTGCCAGTAGTATTACGCGGGCCCAAGAGACCCAGTACTTC | CASSITRAQETQYF
TRBJ1-2 | TRBV5-6 | NA | NA | TGTGCCAGCAGTTTCAAGACAGACACCTATGGCTACACCTTC | CASSFKTDTYGYTF
TRBJ1-6 | TRBV11-3 | NA | NA | TGTGCCAGCAGCTTAACACAGGATTCACCCCTCCACTTT | CASSLTQDSPLHF
TRBJ2-2 | TRBV9 | TRBD2 | NA | TGTGCCAGCAGCGCTAGCGGGCCCGGGGAGCTGTTTTTT | CASSASGPGELFF
TRBJ2-7 | TRBV24-1 | TRBD2 | NA | TGTGCCACCAGTGATTCCGGGACTAGCGGGAGGTCAGTCTACGAGCAGTACTTC | CATSDSGTSGRSVYEQYF
TRBJ1-2 | TRBV6-6 | TRBD1 | NA | TGTGCCAGCAGTTACGGGACAGAGTATGGCTACACCTTC | CASSYGTEYGYTF
TRBJ2-7 | TRBV30 | TRBD1 | NA | TGTGCCTGGAGTGGGCCACGACAGGGTTACGAGCAGTACTTC | CAWSGPRQGYEQYF
TRBJ2-1 | TRBV12-3/TRBV12-4 | TRBD2 | once | TGTGCCAGCAGTCCGGGGACTAGCAATGAGCAGTTCTTC | CASSPGTSNEQFF
TRBJ1-4 | TRBV6-6 | NA | NA | TGTGCCAGCAGGACTCAAGCAACTAATGAAAAACTGTTTTTT | CASRTQATNEKLFF
TRBJ1-2 | TRBV11-3 | TRBD1 | NA | TGTGCCAGCAGCTTAGACCCGACAGGGTCAATGAGTGGCTACACCTTC | CASSLDPTGSMSGYTF
TRBJ2-1 | TRBV24-1 | NA | NA | TGTGCCACCAGTGATTCCGGGTACAATGAGCAGTTCTTC | CATSDSGYNEQFF
TRBJ2-3 | TRBV5-1 | NA | NA | TGCGCCAGCAGCATAGAAACACAGGGTTGGGGCACAGATACGCAGTATTTT | CASSIETQGWGTDTQYF
TRBJ2-1 | TRBV7-3 | TRBD2 | NA | TGTGCCAGCAGCACAAGACTAGCGGGAGTGTATGAGCAGTTCTTC | CASSTRLAGVYEQFF
TRBJ1-4 | TRBV5-4 | TRBD1 | NA | TGTGCCAGCAGCTTGCGACAGGGGGATAATGAAAAACTGTTTTTT | CASSLRQGDNEKLFF
TRBJ1-6 | TRBV15 | NA | NA | TGTGCCACCAGCGTCCTCAGGGGTAATTCACCCCTCCACTTT | CATSVLRGNSPLHF
TRBJ1-2 | TRBV5-1 | NA | few | TGCGCCAGCAGCTTGGCCAAAGGGGGTGTTAACTATGGCTACACCTTC | CASSLAKGGVNYGYTF
TRBJ1-3 | TRBV19 | TRBD1 | few | TGTGCCAGTAGAGAGGTGGACAGGGCGAACACCATATATTTT | CASREVDRANTIYF
TRBJ1-1 | TRBV19 | TRBD1 | NA | TGTGCCAGTAGGAAAAACAGGGGGCGGATTTCTGAAGCTTTCTTT | CASRKNRGRISEAFF
TRBJ1-1 | TRBV29-1 | NA | NA | TGCAGCACCGGTCGGGAGCCCGGGGGGAACACTGAAGCTTTCTTT | CSTGREPGGNTEAFF
TRBJ2-7 | TRBV3-1/TRBV3-2 | NA | NA | TGTGCCAGCAGCCAGATTACAGGGAGCTTGTACTTC | CASSQITGSLYF
TRBJ2-7 | TRBV7-2 | TRBD2 | few | TGTGCCAGCAGCTTAGGTTGGGGGGGAACCCTGGAGCAGTACTTC | CASSLGWGGTLEQYF